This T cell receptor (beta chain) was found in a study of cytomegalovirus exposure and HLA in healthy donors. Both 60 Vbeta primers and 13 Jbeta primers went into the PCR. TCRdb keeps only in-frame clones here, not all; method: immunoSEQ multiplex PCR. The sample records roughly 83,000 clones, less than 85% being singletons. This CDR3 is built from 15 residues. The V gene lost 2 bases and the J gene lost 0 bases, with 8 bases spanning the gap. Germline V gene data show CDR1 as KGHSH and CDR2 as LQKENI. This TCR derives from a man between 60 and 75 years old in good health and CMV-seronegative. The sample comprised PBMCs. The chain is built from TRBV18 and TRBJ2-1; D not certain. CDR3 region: CASSPGQSSYNEQFF. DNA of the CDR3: TGTGCCAGCTCACCAGGGCAAAGCTCCTACAATGAGCAGTTCTTC.